This TCR beta chain was documented in a study of cytomegalovirus exposure and HLA in healthy donors. Trimming took off 4 bases at V and 3 bases at J, with 16 bases between the two ends. CDR3 size: 16 residues. The V gene's germline CDR1 is SGHRS and CDR2 YFSETQ. Findings of the study overall: Per a later analysis, HLA-associated TCR beta chains showed more clonal expansion than other, equally common TCR beta chains. Three chains linked to CMV were shown in vitro to be specific for CMV antigens.

The PCR made use of 60 Vbeta and 13 Jbeta primers. Produced via immunoSEQ multiplex PCR; TCRdb's table is partial and in-frame only. The table shows about 120,000 clones, with about 81% occurring only once. Sampled while nominally healthy, donors likely had unrecorded immune exposures. Details on this clone: Its antigen is as yet unknown.

Sequencing used PBMCs. The TCR was taken from a woman aged 35 to 49 in good health and CMV-seropositive. The chain has TRBV5-1 and TRBJ1-4, with TRBD1 as a possible D gene (6 bases). Written as DNA, the CDR3 is TGCGCCAGCAGCCCCGGACAGCCGGCGGCTAATGAAAAACTGTTTTTT. Translation gives CASSPGQPAANEKLFF.